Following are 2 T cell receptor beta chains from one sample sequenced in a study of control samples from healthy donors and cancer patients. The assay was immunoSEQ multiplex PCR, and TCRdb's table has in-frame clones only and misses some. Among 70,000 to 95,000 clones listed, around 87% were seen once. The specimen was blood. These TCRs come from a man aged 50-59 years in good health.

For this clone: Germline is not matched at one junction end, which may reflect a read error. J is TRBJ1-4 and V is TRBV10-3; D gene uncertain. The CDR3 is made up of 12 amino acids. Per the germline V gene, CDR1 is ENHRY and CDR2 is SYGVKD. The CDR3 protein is CAVQDGNDKLFF. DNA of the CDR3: TGTGCCGTGCAGGACGGTAATGATAAACTGTTTTTT.

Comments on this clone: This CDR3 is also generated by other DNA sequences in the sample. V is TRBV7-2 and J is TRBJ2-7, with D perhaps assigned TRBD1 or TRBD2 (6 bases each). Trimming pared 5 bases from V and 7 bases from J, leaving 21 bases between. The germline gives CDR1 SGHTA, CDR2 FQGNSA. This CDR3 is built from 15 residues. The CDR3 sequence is CASSPRRGAREEQYF. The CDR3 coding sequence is TGTGCCAGCAGCCCCCGGAGGGGGGCGAGGGAGGAGCAGTACTTC. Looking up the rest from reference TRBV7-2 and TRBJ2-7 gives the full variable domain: GAGVSQSPSNKVTEKGKDVELRCDPISGHTALYWYRQSLGQGLEFLIYFQGNSAPDKSGLPSDRFSAERTGGSVSTLTIQRTQQEDSAVYLCASSPRRGAREEQYFGPGTRLTVT.